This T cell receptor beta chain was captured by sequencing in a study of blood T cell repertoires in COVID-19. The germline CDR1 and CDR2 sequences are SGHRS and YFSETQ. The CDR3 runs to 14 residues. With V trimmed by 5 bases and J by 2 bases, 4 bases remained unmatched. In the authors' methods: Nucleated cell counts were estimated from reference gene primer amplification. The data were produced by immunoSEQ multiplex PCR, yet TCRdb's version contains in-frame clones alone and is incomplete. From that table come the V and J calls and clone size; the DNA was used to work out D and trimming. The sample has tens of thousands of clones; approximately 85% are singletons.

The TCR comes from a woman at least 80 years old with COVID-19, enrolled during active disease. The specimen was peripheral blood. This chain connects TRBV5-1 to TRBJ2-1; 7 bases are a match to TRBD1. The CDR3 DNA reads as TGCGCCAGCAGTAAAGGGGGCACCTACAATGAGCAGTTCTTC. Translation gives CASSKGGTYNEQFF.